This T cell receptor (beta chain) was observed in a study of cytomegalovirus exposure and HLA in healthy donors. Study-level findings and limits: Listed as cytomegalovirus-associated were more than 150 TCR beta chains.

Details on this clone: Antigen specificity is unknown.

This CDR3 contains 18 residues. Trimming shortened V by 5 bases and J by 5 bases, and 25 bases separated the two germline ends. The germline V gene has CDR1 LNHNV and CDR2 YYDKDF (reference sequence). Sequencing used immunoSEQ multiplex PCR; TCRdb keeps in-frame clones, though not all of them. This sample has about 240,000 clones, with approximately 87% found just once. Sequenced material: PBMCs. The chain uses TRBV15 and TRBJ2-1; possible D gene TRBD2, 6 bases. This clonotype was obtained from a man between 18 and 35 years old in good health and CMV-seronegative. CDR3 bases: TGTGCCACCAGCTCCGATACTTCAACACCATCGGGAGACAATGAGCAGTTCTTC. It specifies CATSSDTSTPSGDNEQFF.